This paragraph covers one T cell receptor beta chain sequence. This record comes from a study of CD8 T cells in Susac syndrome. This CDR3 has 14 amino acids. Germline assignment: CDR1 DFQATT and CDR2 SNEGSKA (reference sequence). V was clipped by 3 bases and J by 5 bases; unmatched bases: 5. cDNA came from roughly 0.53 to 1 ug RNA primed by random hexamers. It was immunoSEQ multiplex PCR that amplified TCR beta CDR3 across 54 Vbeta and 13 Jbeta. TCRdb analysed the immunoSEQ multiplex PCR reads with MiXCR anew, one entry per CDR3 protein. The sample contains around 170,000 distinct CDR3 sequences, around 90% of which appear only once.

The chain carries TRBV20-1 and TRBJ1-2; 11 bases match TRBD1. The clonotype comes from a human donor in good health. Sequenced input: CD4+ T cells from PBMCs. The CDR3 DNA follows: TGCAGTGCTAGGGACAGGGGGCCGGAGTATGGCTACACCTTC. Its translation is CSARDRGPEYGYTF.